These 23 T cell receptor beta chains share one sample of origin, sequenced in a study of cytomegalovirus exposure and HLA in healthy donors. Sequencing used immunoSEQ multiplex PCR; TCRdb keeps in-frame clones, though not all of them. The table shows about 150,000 clones, with 85% to 90% occurring only once. Sequencing was carried out using PBMCs. The origin of the receptors is a human donor in good health.

The chain recombines TRBV27 with TRBJ2-7; 12 bases line up with TRBD2. Germline V gene data show CDR1 as MNHEY and CDR2 as SMNVEV (reference sequence). The J segment lost 7 bases and the V segment lost 6 bases, leaving 16 bases of the junction unmatched. The CDR3 loop spans 17 amino acids. As DNA, the CDR3 is TGTGCCAGCAGCCCGGGACTAGCGGGTCTTATGGGGTGGGAGCAGTACTTC. Translated: CASSPGLAGLMGWEQYF.

This sequence joins TRBV21-1 and TRBJ1-5; whether TRBD1, the table's D call, matches the DNA was not checked. TRBV21-1 is marked as a pseudogene. This CDR3 spans 17 amino acids. The DNA of the CDR3 is TGTGCCAGCAGCAAAGCGTCCGGACAGTGCGAGGGCCAGCCCCAGCATTTT. Its translation: CASSKASGQCEGQPQHF.

Written as DNA, the CDR3 is TGTGCCAGCAGCCAAGATTCCCCGACCCGGGGGTTGGGGACAGGGGCTGGAAACACCATATATTTT. This encodes CASSQDSPTRGLGTGAGNTIYF. The chain couples TRBV4-2 to TRBJ1-3; 10 bases align to TRBD1. This CDR3 has 22 residues. Germline CDR1 is LGHNA and CDR2 is YNFKEQ. V gave up 0 bases and J gave up 2 bases; unmatched junction bases: 19.

The chain carries TRBV4-1 and TRBJ2-7; no reliable D call. The CDR3 contains 19 residues. With 1 base removed from V and 3 bases from J, the gap between germline ends came to 25 bases. CDR1 MGHRA and CDR2 YSYEKL come from the germline V gene. The DNA of the CDR3 is TGCGCCAGCAGCCAAGCAGTAATATCGGCCCCAAAGGCAGGCTACGAGCAGTACTTC. Residues: CASSQAVISAPKAGYEQYF.

This chain links TRBV28 with TRBJ1-2; the match to TRBD1 covers 8 bases. The junction had 3 bases not matched to a gene; V was cut back by 8 bases and J by 4 bases. The CDR3 is made up of 12 amino acids. Per the germline V gene, CDR1 is MDHEN and CDR2 is SYDVKM. CDR3 in DNA: TGTGCCAGCGAAGACAGGGGCTATGGCTACACCTTC. This codes for CASEDRGYGYTF.

V and J are TRBV7-9 and TRBJ1-5; 9 positions agree with TRBD1. V trimming: 5 bases; J trimming: 5 bases; junction bases outside the gene matches: 7. The CDR3 totals 15 residues. Germline V gene lookup returns CDR1 SEHNR and CDR2 FQNEAQ (reference sequence). The CDR3 DNA sequence: TGTGCCAGCAGCGCGACAGGGGGAACCTATCAGCCCCAGCATTTT. This encodes CASSATGGTYQPQHF. The entire variable domain, with the rest obtained from reference TRBV7-9 and TRBJ1-5, is as follows: DTGVSQNPRHKITKRGQNVTFRCDPISEHNRLYWYRQTLGQGPEFLTYFQNEAQLEKSRLLSDRFSAERPKGSFSTLEIQRTEQGDSAMYLCASSATGGTYQPQHFGDGTRLSIL.

This chain uses TRBV11-2 with TRBJ2-1; weak D call: TRBD1 (6 bases). Germline V gene data show CDR1 as SGHAT and CDR2 as FQNNGV. Trimming took 1 base from V and 6 from J, leaving 13 bases between them. The CDR3 spans 15 residues. The CDR3 DNA sequence: TGTGCCAGCAGCTTAGTACAGGGCGAGAGCAATGAGCAGTTCTTC. It translates to CASSLVQGESNEQFF.

The V and J genes are TRBV5-4 and TRBJ2-1, with D hard to call. This CDR3 comprises 13 residues. Trimming removed 0 bases at V and 6 bases at J, with 7 bases between. Germline V CDR1 and CDR2: SGHNT, YYREEE (reference sequence). The CDR3 DNA reads TGTGCCAGCAGCTTGGGGCTCGCCAATGAGCAGTTCTTC. Amino acids: CASSLGLANEQFF.

CDR3 bases: TGTGCCAGCAGTCTAACAGAGACCACCGGGGAGCTGTTTTTT. As protein: CASSLTETTGELFF. The V gene is TRBV2, the J gene TRBJ2-2; unclear D gene. From germline, CDR1 is SNHLY and CDR2 FYNNEI. Trimming took off 5 bases at V and 4 bases at J, with 11 bases between the two ends. The CDR3 is 14 residues long.

This sequence joins TRBV7-3 and TRBJ1-2; TRBD1 matches 9 bases. This CDR3 is 16 amino acids long. The J segment lost 4 bases and the V segment lost 0 bases, leaving 6 bases of the junction unmatched. CDR1 SGHTA and CDR2 FQGTGA come from the germline V gene. The CDR3 here is CASSLTGGQGGYGYTF. In DNA form, the CDR3 reads TGTGCCAGCAGCTTAACGGGGGGACAGGGTGGCTATGGCTACACCTTC.

V and J are TRBV27 and TRBJ1-5; 8 nucleotides agree with TRBD1. This CDR3 is built from 16 residues. Trimming took 4 bases from V and 0 from J; bases not matched to a gene: 5. Germline CDR1 is MNHEY and CDR2 is SMNVEV (reference sequence). The CDR3 DNA is TGTGCCAGCAGTTCGGGACAGGCCTATAGCAATCAGCCCCAGCATTTT. It translates to CASSSGQAYSNQPQHF.

V usage is TRBV2 and J usage is TRBJ1-2, with D possibly matching TRBD1 (6 bases). The CDR3 extends over 12 amino acids. Trimming took off 7 bases at V and 8 bases at J, with 14 bases between the two ends. The germline gives CDR1 SNHLY, CDR2 FYNNEI. CDR3 amino acids: CASKEQGRGYTF. The DNA of the CDR3 is TGTGCCAGCAAAGAACAGGGCCGGGGCTACACCTTC.

The chain is built from TRBV15 and TRBJ1-1; 9 nucleotides line up with TRBD1. The CDR3 consists of 15 residues. With V trimmed by 3 bases and J by 2 bases, 4 bases remained unmatched. CDR1 LNHNV and CDR2 YYDKDF come from the germline V gene (reference sequence). The CDR3, as DNA: TGTGCCACCAGCAGGAGGGGACAGGGAAACACTGAAGCTTTCTTT. It translates to CATSRRGQGNTEAFF. The complete variable domain, with remaining parts taken from reference TRBV15 and TRBJ1-1, reads DAMVIQNPRYQVTQFGKPVTLSCSQTLNHNVMYWYQQKSSQAPKLLFHYYDKDFNNEADTPDNFQSRRPNTSFCFLDIRSPGLGDTAMYLCATSRRGQGNTEAFFGQGTRLTVV.

The V gene is TRBV7-9, the J gene TRBJ1-5; D is unresolved. Germline values: CDR1 SEHNR, CDR2 FQNEAQ (reference sequence). This CDR3 region has 14 residues. V was cut by 7 bases and J by 4 bases, with 14 bases left in between. In DNA, the CDR3 is TGTGCCAGCAACTCAGGTGGTAGAAATCAGCCCCAGCATTTT. Translating it yields CASNSGGRNQPQHF.

A single count supports this clone. The CDR3: CASSIGWGGNTEAFF. The CDR3 DNA reads TGTGCCAGTAGTATCGGTTGGGGGGGGAACACTGAAGCTTTCTTT. This chain connects TRBV19 to TRBJ1-1; maybe TRBD1 (5 bases). V lost 3 bases to trimming and J lost 1 base, with 12 bases between them. The CDR3 is made up of 15 amino acids. Germline assignment: CDR1 LNHDA and CDR2 SQIVND (reference sequence). Using reference TRBV19 and TRBJ1-1 for the parts outside the CDR3, the full variable domain is DGGITQSPKYLFRKEGQNVTLSCEQNLNHDAMYWYRQDPGQGLRLIYYSQIVNDFQKGDIAEGYSVSREKKESFPLTVTSAQKNPTAFYLCASSIGWGGNTEAFFGQGTRLTVV.

J is TRBJ2-5 and V is TRBV6-5; 11 bases are shared with TRBD1. Germline V lookup: CDR1 MNHEY, CDR2 SVGAGI. The CDR3 is made up of 14 amino acids. J lost 6 bases, V lost 4 bases, and 4 bases had no gene match. CDR3 in DNA: TGTGCCAGCAGTTGGACAGGGGGCGTCAAGACCCAGTACTTC. It specifies CASSWTGGVKTQYF.

J is TRBJ2-5 and V is TRBV7-9; D remains ambiguous. The CDR3 is made up of 15 amino acids. Trimming pared 2 bases from V and 5 bases from J, leaving 15 bases between. Germline-derived CDR1 and CDR2 are SEHNR and FQNEAQ (reference sequence). CDR3 in amino acids: CASSLLHRSGETQYF. The DNA of the CDR3 is TGTGCCAGCAGCTTACTGCATAGATCCGGGGAGACCCAGTACTTC.

The rearrangement links TRBV6-6 to TRBJ1-5, with 10 bases lining up with TRBD1. The CDR3 is made up of 14 amino acids. Germline V gene data show CDR1 as MNHNY and CDR2 as SVGAGI (reference sequence). Trimming cost V 10 bases and J 5 bases; bases outside gene matches: 8. CDR3 nucleotides: TGTGCCACCCGGGGACAGGGGAACGATCAGCCCCAGCATTTT. Its translation is CATRGQGNDQPQHF.

This chain joins TRBV6-5 and TRBJ2-7; 8 bases are shared with TRBD2. This CDR3 spans 16 amino acids. Trimming removed 0 bases from V and 4 bases from J; junction bases left unmatched: 8. Per the germline V gene, CDR1 is MNHEY and CDR2 is SVGAGI. The CDR3 loop reads CASSYSGARGGYEQYF. CDR3 in DNA: TGTGCCAGCAGTTACTCAGGGGCCCGGGGGGGGTACGAGCAGTACTTC.

V gene TRBV27 combines with J gene TRBJ1-2; the match to TRBD1 covers 12 bases. Germline V lookup: CDR1 MNHEY, CDR2 SMNVEV (reference sequence). The J segment lost 8 bases and the V segment lost 2 bases, leaving 12 bases of the junction unmatched. There are 17 residues in the CDR3. CDR3 sequence reads: CASSLGTGGKFSGGYTF. Here the CDR3 DNA reads TGTGCCAGCAGTTTAGGGACAGGGGGCAAATTTTCGGGCGGCTACACCTTC.

This CDR3 is CASSLYPSQPSRKLYGYTF. The CDR3 DNA reads TGTGCCAGCAGTTTATACCCCTCACAGCCCAGCCGAAAGCTCTATGGCTACACCTTC. The genes are TRBV27 and TRBJ1-2; D unclear. The CDR3 contains 19 residues. The ends were cut back, 1 base at V and 4 bases at J, with 25 bases in the middle. From germline, CDR1 is MNHEY and CDR2 SMNVEV (reference sequence).

This clone came up once. This sequence joins TRBV4-1 and TRBJ2-1; the match to TRBD2 covers 7 bases. CDR3 length: 15 residues. Germline trimming cut 5 bases from V and 6 bases from J; bases unmatched to any gene: 10. The germline V gene has CDR1 MGHRA and CDR2 YSYEKL. The CDR3: CASSTRENGVNEQFF. DNA for the CDR3: TGCGCCAGCAGCACGCGGGAGAACGGGGTCAATGAGCAGTTCTTC.

The chain uses TRBV12-5 and TRBJ2-5, with D uncertain. CDR3 length: 12 residues. Trimming shortened V by 2 bases and J by 4 bases, and 5 bases separated the two germline ends. Germline V gene data show CDR1 as LGHNT and CDR2 as FRNRAP. In DNA, the CDR3 is TGTGCTAGTGGTTTGTCGGTAGAGACCCAGTACTTC. It translates to CASGLSVETQYF.